This TCR beta chain was sequenced during a study of neurological immune-mediated disorders. The authors produced cDNA by 5'RACE using 10-nucleotide random UMIs. From 15-18 subjects, each sequencing run yielded over 170 million TCR-beta sequences. TCRdb processed the 5' RACE reads anew with MiXCR; each CDR3 protein has one entry. In the table there are some 38,000 distinct CDR3 sequences, approximately 5.1% of which are singletons. V trimming: 0 bases; J trimming: 7 bases; junction bases outside the gene matches: 11. CDR3 length equals 16 residues. CDR1 is DFQATT and CDR2 is SNEGSKA in the germline V gene (reference sequence). It was blood bank volunteers in Maryland, USA who made up the healthy controls. This clonotype came up many times. Antigen specificity is unknown. Study-level results: In HTLV-1-associated myelopathy, TCR clonal expansion was greatest, whereas multiple sclerosis had the least, falling below healthy controls.

Source material: CD4+ T cells from blood. The rearrangement uses TRBV20-1 and TRBJ2-1; 8 bases align to TRBD2. The TCR was taken from a man aged 18 to 35 in good health. The CDR3 spells CSAREDGGAGNNEQFF. The CDR3 DNA follows: TGCAGTGCTAGAGAAGACGGGGGGGCCGGGAATAATGAGCAGTTCTTC.